Given below is one TCR beta chain in context. Losses at the gene ends were 4 bases for V and 8 bases for J; bases not matched to a gene: 13. Germline CDR1 SGHRS, CDR2 YFSETQ. There are 17 residues in the CDR3. The data belong to a study of blood T cell repertoires in COVID-19. Clones were read by immunoSEQ multiplex PCR, and TCRdb kept only the in-frame ones, dropping some. This table has roughly 380,000 clones, more than 75% appearing once. The sequence was collected from a human donor with acute or convalescent COVID-19. The donor label of this sample is uncertain. Sequenced: peripheral blood. The rearrangement uses TRBV5-1 and TRBJ2-1, with 12 bases matching TRBD2. As DNA, the CDR3 is TGCGCCAGCAGCAAGAGACTAGCGGGGGTTCCCGGGGATGAGCAGTTCTTC. Its translation is CASSKRLAGVPGDEQFF.